The 2 T cell receptor beta chains below were found in one sample sequenced in a study of cytomegalovirus exposure and HLA in healthy donors. PCR involved 60 Vbeta and 13 Jbeta primers. Here immunoSEQ multiplex PCR was the method, and the copy in TCRdb shows in-frame clones only, minus some. The table shows about 170,000 clones, with 76% occurring only once. The sample taken for sequencing was PBMCs. These receptors originate from a female donor in good health and CMV-seronegative.

This clone was found a few times. One junction end does not reproduce the germline sequence, and a read error may be involved. The chain links TRBV18 to TRBJ2-5, with TRBD2 matching over 10 bases. The CDR3 has 16 amino acids. Germline V CDR1 and CDR2: KGHSH, LQKENI. The CDR3 loop is CASSPPERGGQATQYF. The CDR3 DNA is TGTGCCAGCTCACCGCCGGAGCGGGGGGGCCAAGCGACCCAGTACTTC. The full variable domain, in which reference TRBV18 and TRBJ2-5 provide the parts outside the CDR3, is NAGVMQNPRHLVRRRGQEARLRCSPMKGHSHVYWYRQLPEEGLKFMVYLQKENIIDESGMPKERFSAEFPKEGPSILRIQQVVRGDSAAYFCASSPPERGGQATQYFGPGTRLLVL.

This clone was seen once. V usage is TRBV7-9 and J usage is TRBJ1-2; D is perhaps TRBD1 (6 bases). There are 13 residues in the CDR3. Trimming cost V 1 base and J 5 bases, with 8 bases left between them. Looked up from germline, CDR1 is SEHNR and CDR2 is FQNEAQ (reference sequence). The chain's CDR3 is CASSLEGVYGYTF. CDR3 bases: TGTGCCAGCAGCTTAGAGGGGGTGTATGGCTACACCTTC.